One sample yielded the 19 T cell receptor beta chains listed below, sequenced in a study of identical twins. Via MiXCR, TCRdb re-called the 5' RACE reads, giving one row per CDR3 protein. This table holds some 1,700,000 distinct CDR3 sequences, under 35% found once. What was sequenced was cord blood. The source of these receptors is a newborn girl in good health.

This clonotype has a handful of counts. CDR3 protein: CAIGTGGRTEAFF. In nucleotides, the CDR3 is TGTGCCATCGGGACAGGGGGTCGAACTGAAGCTTTCTTT. This chain links TRBV6-1 with TRBJ1-1; 11 bases map to TRBD1. From germline, CDR1 is MNHNS and CDR2 SASEGT. CDR3 length: 13 amino acids. Trimming took 10 bases from V and 5 from J; bases not matched to a gene: 6.

The rearrangement uses TRBV18 and TRBJ1-1; possibly TRBD1 for D (5 bases). CDR3 length equals 16 residues. Germline lookup yields CDR1 KGHSH and CDR2 LQKENI. V gave up 4 bases and J gave up 6 bases, with 21 bases separating them. For the CDR3, the DNA is TGTGCCAGCTCACAAACACCCCTGGGGCGAGCATCTGAAGCTTTCTTT. Residues: CASSQTPLGRASEAFF.

The chain joins TRBV14 to TRBJ1-1; a possible D gene is TRBD1 (5 bases). This CDR3 is 13 amino acids long. In germline, CDR1 is SGHDN, CDR2 FVKESK. V dropped 8 bases and J dropped 1 base, with 11 bases sitting between them. DNA for the CDR3: TGTGCCAGCCATGGACACAGGAACACTGAAGCTTTCTTT. Its protein product is CASHGHRNTEAFF.

V usage is TRBV4-2 and J usage is TRBJ2-4, with D perhaps given as TRBD1 or TRBD2 (6 bases each). Germline-derived CDR1 and CDR2 are LGHNA and YNFKEQ. Trimming left V 2 bases short and J 13 bases short, with 27 bases between. The CDR3 has 17 amino acids. Here the CDR3 DNA reads TGTGCCAGCAGCCAACGCCCGTCTTCGGGGGCCGACAATGAGCAGTACTTC. This sequence encodes CASSQRPSSGADNEQYF.

For this clonotype: One end of the junction varies from germline; a read error may be responsible. This chain connects TRBV10-3 to TRBJ1-2; maybe TRBD1 (6 bases). Germline CDR1 reads ENHRY; CDR2 reads SYGVKD. The CDR3 sequence is 14 residues long. The CDR3 sequence is CAISVLQGFYGHTF. The CDR3 DNA sequence: TGTGCCATCAGTGTTTTACAGGGTTTCTATGGCCACACCTTC.

This rearrangement joins TRBV20-1 to TRBJ1-1; 9 positions match TRBD1. The germline CDR1 and CDR2 sequences are DFQATT and SNEGSKA (reference sequence). Losses at the gene ends were 6 bases for V and 0 bases for J; bases not matched to a gene: 11. The CDR3 totals 16 residues. CDR3 amino acids: CSASRTGANMNTEAFF. In DNA form, the CDR3 reads TGCAGTGCGAGCCGGACAGGGGCGAATATGAACACTGAAGCTTTCTTT.

V usage is TRBV20-1 and J usage is TRBJ2-3, with D maybe TRBD2 (6 bases). CDR1 and CDR2 from the germline V gene are DFQATT and SNEGSKA (reference sequence). V gave up 2 bases and J gave up 2 bases, with 11 bases separating them. The CDR3 is 14 amino acids. Written as DNA, the CDR3 is TGCAGTGCTAGAAGCCGGGGGTTCACAGATACGCAGTATTTT. Residues: CSARSRGFTDTQYF.

The chain combines TRBV12-3 or TRBV12-4 with TRBJ2-1, with 10 bases fitting TRBD2. The CDR3 sequence is 18 residues long. V was pared by 6 bases and J by 0 bases, with 11 bases of the junction left unmatched. The DNA for the CDR3 is TGTGCCAGCAGCAGATACCGGACTAGCGGAAGCTCCTACAATGAGCAGTTCTTC. Its protein is CASSRYRTSGSSYNEQFF.

This clonotype appeared a few times. The gene calls are TRBV6-2 or TRBV6-3 and TRBJ2-3; D assignment may be TRBD1 or TRBD2 (5 bases each). The CDR3 spans 16 residues. CDR1 is MNHEY, CDR2 SVGEGT, per germline. Trimming shortened V by 7 bases and J by 5 bases, and 22 bases separated the two germline ends. As DNA, the CDR3 is TGTGCCAGCATGGGTTTAGAGCGACTAAGGGGAGATACGCAGTATTTT. Amino acid sequence: CASMGLERLRGDTQYF.

This clonotype was counted many times. This chain joins TRBV6-5 and TRBJ2-1, with 10 bases matching TRBD2. From germline, CDR1 is MNHEY and CDR2 SVGAGI. With 4 bases clipped from V and 12 bases from J, the junction kept 12 bases outside the gene matches. This CDR3 is 15 amino acids long. CDR3 DNA: TGTGCCAGCAGTTCGACTAGCGGGCCACCCGACAGGCAGTTCTTC. Translation gives CASSSTSGPPDRQFF.

For this clonotype: One end of the junction fails to match germline, which may point to a read error. V and J are TRBV5-5 and TRBJ2-7, with 7 bases fitting TRBD1. This CDR3 has 13 residues. CDR1 SGHKS and CDR2 YYEKEE come from the germline V gene (reference sequence). CDR3 in DNA: TGTGCCAGCAGGATACAGGGGTCCTACGGGCAGTACTTC. This codes for CASRIQGSYGQYF.

The V call is TRBV4-2, the J call TRBJ1-1, with D possibly matching TRBD1 (5 bases). The CDR3 runs 15 residues. V lost 0 bases and J lost 5, with 13 bases in between. In germline, CDR1 is LGHNA, CDR2 YNFKEQ. The CDR3 DNA reads TGTGCCAGCAGCCAAGAGGACCGAAAGGGGACTGAAGCTTTCTTT. Protein product: CASSQEDRKGTEAFF.

This clonotype has just a few counts. The rearrangement links TRBV6-1 to TRBJ1-1; 9 positions match TRBD1. Trimming cost V 6 bases and J 6 bases; bases outside gene matches: 17. The CDR3 has 17 residues. The germline V gene has CDR1 MNHNS and CDR2 SASEGT. The CDR3 loop reads CASRAGTGLLVNAEAFF. Written as DNA, the CDR3 is TGTGCCAGCAGAGCCGGGACAGGGTTGCTGGTCAACGCTGAAGCTTTCTTT.

CDR3 sequence reads: CASSPLPTGASSPKMYF. The CDR3 region has the DNA TGCGCCAGCAGCCCCCTGCCCACAGGGGCCTCTTCCCCAAAAATGTACTTC. This chain links TRBV5-1 with TRBJ2-7; 7 nucleotides match TRBD1. J lost 12 bases, V lost 4 bases, and 25 bases had no gene match. This CDR3 has 17 residues. The germline V gene encodes CDR1 SGHRS and CDR2 YFSETQ.

This clonotype was observed a few times. V usage is TRBV7-2 and J usage is TRBJ2-1, with 9 bases lining up with TRBD2. This CDR3 contains 15 residues. The ends lost 1 base at V and 8 bases at J; junction bases unmatched: 6. Germline CDR1 reads SGHTA; CDR2 reads FQGNSA. CDR3 in DNA: TGTGCCAGCAGCTTAGTTAGCGGGAGTTTGGATGAGCAGTTCTTC. Protein: CASSLVSGSLDEQFF.

This clonotype was seen more than once but under ten times. The rearrangement uses TRBV12-3 or TRBV12-4 and TRBJ2-3; 11 bases line up with TRBD2. After removal of 6 bases from V and 3 bases from J, the junction contained 11 bases not matched to a gene. The CDR3 extends over 17 amino acids. In nucleotides, the CDR3 is TGTGCCAGCAGCCGTTCGGTTAGCGGGAGGGCGACAGATACGCAGTATTTT. Translation: CASSRSVSGRATDTQYF.

The genes are TRBV5-1 and TRBJ2-1; 7 bases align to TRBD1. Germline CDR1 reads SGHRS; CDR2 reads YFSETQ. The CDR3 is made up of 15 amino acids. Unmatched junction bases numbered 6, after V lost 4 bases and J lost 2 bases. The CDR3, as DNA: TGCGCCAGCAGCGTAGAGACAGGGACCTACAATGAGCAGTTCTTC. Its translation is CASSVETGTYNEQFF.

A few counts support this clonotype. V usage is TRBV7-9 and J usage is TRBJ2-7; the match to TRBD1 covers 7 bases. CDR1 is SEHNR and CDR2 is FQNEAQ in the germline V gene (reference sequence). Unmatched junction bases numbered 11, after V lost 8 bases and J lost 1 base. The CDR3 totals 15 residues. DNA of the CDR3: TGTGCCAGCTCCGGTGGGGGACAGTTTTCCTACGAGCAGTACTTC. It codes for CASSGGGQFSYEQYF.

The rearrangement uses TRBV21-1 and TRBJ1-4; the D call in the table, TRBD1, was not verified against the DNA. TRBV21-1 is a recognized pseudogene. The CDR3 spans 14 residues. The DNA for the CDR3 is TGTGCCAGCAGCACCCGGGACAGGGGCGAAAAACTGTTTTTT. Amino acid sequence: CASSTRDRGEKLFF.